These 20 T cell receptor beta chains were sequenced from one sample in a study of blood T cell repertoires in COVID-19. The repertoire was sequenced with immunoSEQ multiplex PCR; TCRdb's copy has only in-frame clones and lacks some. The sample comprises about 310,000 clones, around 87% of which are singletons, and 1% rests with the top ten. Specimen: peripheral blood. Receptor source: a man aged 50 or older with active or convalescent COVID-19.

The chain has TRBV30 and TRBJ2-1; no reliable D call. The CDR3 has 13 amino acids. The V end lost 2 bases, the J end lost 5 bases, and 10 bases lay between the germline ends. Germline CDR1 and CDR2: GTSNPN and SVGIG (reference sequence). CDR3: CAWSPNSNNEQFF. CDR3 bases: TGTGCCTGGAGTCCTAACAGCAACAATGAGCAGTTCTTC.

The genes are TRBV7-2 and TRBJ2-5; 11 positions agree with TRBD2. With 5 bases clipped from V and 8 bases from J, the junction kept 7 bases outside the gene matches. Germline values: CDR1 SGHTA, CDR2 FQGNSA. The CDR3 runs to 14 residues. The CDR3 region is CASSQTSGALTQYF. DNA of the CDR3: TGTGCCAGCAGCCAGACTAGCGGGGCCCTTACCCAGTACTTC.

J is TRBJ2-6 and V is TRBV30, with D possibly TRBD2 on 5 matching bases. The germline V and J ends were trimmed by 0 bases and 2 bases, with 23 bases remaining between them. Germline V lookup: CDR1 GTSNPN, CDR2 SVGIG (reference sequence). This CDR3 contains 20 residues. CDR3 sequence (DNA): TGTGCCTGGAGTGTATTATTCACCCGGACTTTGGTCCCTGGGGCCAACGTCCTGACTTTC. Its protein is CAWSVLFTRTLVPGANVLTF.

This chain links TRBV9 with TRBJ2-3, with 7 bases aligning to TRBD1. The germline gives CDR1 SGDLS, CDR2 YYNGEE. V lost 0 bases to trimming and J lost 2 bases; unmatched junction nucleotides: 3. This CDR3 is built from 15 residues. The CDR3 region is CASSVEGQTTDTQYF. CDR3 DNA: TGTGCCAGCAGCGTAGAGGGACAGACCACAGATACGCAGTATTTT.

CDR3 DNA: TGTGCCAGCTCACCGGGCGGGGCAGGCTATGGCTACACCTTC. This translates into CASSPGGAGYGYTF. The V and J genes are TRBV18 and TRBJ1-2, with D maybe TRBD1 (5 bases). The germline CDR1 and CDR2 sequences are KGHSH and LQKENI. The V gene lost 3 bases and the J gene lost 4 bases, with 12 bases spanning the gap. This CDR3 contains 14 residues. Based on the CDR3 plus reference TRBV18 and TRBJ1-2, the full variable domain is NAGVMQNPRHLVRRRGQEARLRCSPMKGHSHVYWYRQLPEEGLKFMVYLQKENIIDESGMPKERFSAEFPKEGPSILRIQQVVRGDSAAYFCASSPGGAGYGYTFGSGTRLTVV.

This clone was recorded only once. V gene TRBV7-9 combines with J gene TRBJ1-2; a weak D match, TRBD1 (5 bases). The V end lost 5 bases, the J end lost 7 bases, and 14 bases lay between the germline ends. Germline CDR1 SEHNR, CDR2 FQNEAQ (reference sequence). There are 13 residues in the CDR3. CDR3 sequence: CASSRPGLGGYTF. CDR3 DNA sequence: TGTGCCAGCAGCCGTCCAGGGTTAGGTGGCTACACCTTC.

The rearrangement links TRBV5-6 to TRBJ1-5; 8 nucleotides agree with TRBD1. Per the germline V gene, CDR1 is SGHDT and CDR2 is YYEEEE. The CDR3 sequence is 17 residues long. V lost 4 bases and J lost 4; bases outside the gene matches: 13. Here the CDR3 reads CASSETIQGALNQPQHF. As DNA, the CDR3 is TGTGCCAGCAGCGAAACCATCCAGGGGGCACTAAATCAGCCCCAGCATTTT. Full variable domain (remainder filled in from reference TRBV5-6 and TRBJ1-5): DAGVTQSPTHLIKTRGQQVTLRCSPKSGHDTVSWYQQALGQGPQFIFQYYEEEERQRGNFPDRFSGHQFPNYSSELNVNALLLGDSALYLCASSETIQGALNQPQHFGDGTRLSIL.

V is TRBV5-1 and J is TRBJ1-2, with D possibly matching TRBD1 (6 bases). Trimming pared 0 bases from V and 4 bases from J, leaving 10 bases between. CDR1 SGHRS and CDR2 YFSETQ come from the germline V gene. This CDR3 region has 14 residues. CDR3 sequence (DNA): TGCGCCAGCAGCTTGGGGCAGGGGACCTATGGCTACACCTTC. This gives the protein CASSLGQGTYGYTF.

The rearrangement links TRBV4-2 to TRBJ2-1; the match to TRBD1 covers 8 bases. Germline CDR1 is LGHNA and CDR2 is YNFKEQ. V was pared by 4 bases and J by 6 bases, with 8 bases of the junction left unmatched. The CDR3 covers 15 residues. The chain's CDR3 is CASSRWTGPVNEQFF. In DNA, the CDR3 is TGTGCCAGCAGCCGCTGGACAGGGCCAGTCAATGAGCAGTTCTTC.

The CDR3 region has the DNA TGTGCCAGCAGCTTACAGGGCGAATCTGAAAAACTGTTTTTT. Protein: CASSLQGESEKLFF. The chain combines TRBV7-9 with TRBJ1-4, with a weak D call TRBD1 (5 bases). Germline CDR1 SEHNR, CDR2 FQNEAQ (reference sequence). This CDR3 is 14 amino acids long. With 2 bases removed from V and 7 bases from J, the gap between germline ends came to 11 bases.

In its sample, this clone was seen once. The genes are TRBV4-3 and TRBJ2-1; 12 bases are shared with TRBD2. V was clipped by 4 bases and J by 7 bases; unmatched bases: 8. CDR1 and CDR2 (germline): LGHNA, YSLEER. The CDR3 contains 16 residues. This CDR3 is CASSPSSGGVPNEQFF. The CDR3 nucleotides are TGCGCCAGCAGCCCATCTAGCGGGGGGGTGCCTAATGAGCAGTTCTTC.

The chain carries TRBV19 and TRBJ1-5, with D possibly TRBD1 on 6 matching bases. The CDR3 is made up of 15 amino acids. Between the trimmed V and J ends, which lost 5 bases and 2 bases, there was a span of 13 bases. Per germline, CDR1 LNHDA and CDR2 SQIVND (reference sequence). The CDR3 here is CASSSIQGGNQPQHF. CDR3 in DNA: TGTGCCAGTAGTTCAATACAGGGCGGCAATCAGCCCCAGCATTTT.

The chain uses TRBV30 and TRBJ1-4; D possibly corresponds to TRBD1 (5 bases). This CDR3 region has 14 residues. The V end lost 5 bases, the J end lost 5 bases, and 15 bases lay between the germline ends. CDR1 is GTSNPN, CDR2 SVGIG, per germline (reference sequence). CDR3 residues: CAWSRQLANEKLFF. The CDR3 nucleotides read TGTGCCTGGTCTAGACAGCTTGCAAATGAAAAACTGTTTTTT.

This chain connects TRBV5-3 to TRBJ1-2; perhaps TRBD1 as D (5 bases). TRBV5-3 is marked as an open reading frame, function uncertain. The CDR3 contains 13 residues. V lost 5 bases and J 3 bases, leaving 11 bases between the germline ends. The CDR3 DNA is TGTGCCAGAAGTGGTGACAGTCACTATGGCTACACCTTC. Its protein is CARSGDSHYGYTF.

V is TRBV4-3 and J is TRBJ1-5; 7 bases are a match to TRBD1. The length of the CDR3 is 16 residues. The germline gives CDR1 LGHNA, CDR2 YSLEER. Trimming removed 0 bases from V and 6 bases from J; junction bases left unmatched: 8. In nucleotides, the CDR3 is TGCGCCAGCAGCCAAGATGCGGGACAGATCATTCAGCCCCAGCATTTT. Translation: CASSQDAGQIIQPQHF.

V and J are TRBV7-7 and TRBJ2-1, with D perhaps matching TRBD2 (6 bases). The germline gives CDR1 SSHAT, CDR2 FNYEAQ (reference sequence). The CDR3 covers 15 residues. Trimming shortened V by 6 bases and J by 2 bases, and 14 bases separated the two germline ends. The CDR3 spells CASSRSGDAYNEQFF. Written as DNA, the CDR3 is TGTGCCAGCAGTCGGTCGGGGGACGCCTACAATGAGCAGTTCTTC.

The chain couples TRBV11-3 to TRBJ2-1; D is perhaps TRBD1 (5 bases). The CDR3 runs 14 residues. V was clipped by 1 base and J by 6 bases, with 10 bases between them. Germline V gene lookup returns CDR1 SGHNT and CDR2 YENEEA. The CDR3 is CASSLVQGSNEQFF. The CDR3 DNA is TGTGCCAGCAGCTTAGTTCAGGGCTCCAATGAGCAGTTCTTC.

The chain has TRBV18 and TRBJ1-6, with a possible D match to TRBD1 (6 bases). The CDR3 contains 14 residues. CDR1 is KGHSH and CDR2 is LQKENI in the germline V gene. The germline V and J ends were trimmed by 3 bases and 5 bases, with 8 bases remaining between them. The CDR3 DNA follows: TGTGCCAGCTCACCGGACAGAAATAATTCACCCCTCCACTTT. This codes for CASSPDRNNSPLHF.

The chain couples TRBV29-1 to TRBJ1-2; D may be TRBD1 (5 bases). The CDR3 totals 12 residues. V was trimmed by 6 bases and J by 4 bases, leaving 12 bases between them. Germline V lookup: CDR1 SQVTM, CDR2 ANQGSEA. In nucleotides, the CDR3 is TGCAGCGTATCTAGGGGAAGCTATGGCTACACCTTC. Residues: CSVSRGSYGYTF.

The chain joins TRBV19 to TRBJ1-1; possible D gene TRBD1, 6 bases. V lost 3 bases, J lost 5 bases, and 13 bases lay in between. The germline V gene encodes CDR1 LNHDA and CDR2 SQIVND (reference sequence). The CDR3 consists of 14 residues. DNA for the CDR3: TGTGCCAGTAGTATCGGGGGGGCTGGAACTGAAGCTTTCTTT. Residues: CASSIGGAGTEAFF.